Described below is a single T cell receptor (beta chain) sequence and its context. Its antigen is still unknown. There are no base qualities to consult, and no much larger clone falls within one base. TCRbeta CDR3 regions were amplified from genomic DNA using the immunoSEQ Assay, a bias-controlled multiplex PCR. Regarding the original processing steps: The number of nucleated cells in each sample was estimated from the amplification of reference gene primers within the assay. To quantify the absolute abundance of each unique TCRbeta CDR3 rearrangement, sequence reads were collapsed and filtered. Productive Simpson clonality was computed per sample as the square root of Simpson's diversity index over productive rearrangements. TCRdb retrieved this table from immuneACCESS and kept in-frame rearrangements only. Not all clones are present; in checked studies, unresolved V genes account for under half, and no reason is known for the remainder. Clone size and V and J calls were adopted from that table, with D and trimming inferred from the DNA. Within this sample are around 380,000 clones, with roughly 77% of them counted one time only. The biggest ten clones account for 1.1% of the sample.

This sample is part of a study of blood T cell repertoires in COVID-19 (dated by TCRdb to about 2020). Regarding the complete study: Samples covering the acute and convalescent phases of COVID-19 were provided by collaborators in the United States, Italy and Spain. The material from the prospective study consisted of cDNA or gDNA derived from T cells, B-cell-depleted T cells, or PBMCs. The dataset comprised deeply sampled blood TCRbeta repertoires from subjects exposed to, actively infected with, or recovered from COVID-19. The repertoires were released in a freely available public database meant as a resource for research on the immune response to SARS-CoV-2. Samples were obtained from the ongoing ImmuneRACE study (first 160 participants) and from 1,254 subjects provided by 6 global collaborators. The sample metadata nearly always contained a de-identified subject ID, COVID-19 status, age in years and sex. Where HLA class I and class II types were available, the types were taken from metadata supplied by the sample provider, not from assay-based typing.

The collaborating institutions used their own protocols to collect whole blood in K2EDTA tubes. For TCRbeta analysis, collaborator samples were shipped as frozen whole blood, as isolated PBMCs, or as DNA extracted from either sample type. What the authors observed across the whole study: The quantity of clinical and demographic metadata differed by source and by participant and was supplied without curation.

Trimming leaves V shorter by 0 bases and J shorter by 4 bases, with the junction holding 8 bases beyond the gene matches. CDR1 and CDR2 are read off the germline V gene as SGHDN and FVKESK. Including cysteine and phenylalanine, the CDR3 has 17 amino acids. CDR3 DNA is the only sequence kept; it has 51 bases, read in frame from the first base. This TCR was recovered from a human donor with acute or convalescent COVID-19. The donor label of this sample is uncertain. The chain joins TRBV14 to TRBJ2-1; TRBD2 lines up with 8 middle nucleotides. Sequencing input: peripheral blood. The nucleotide sequence reads as follows: TGTGCCAGCAGCCAAGATCCTCGTCGGGGGGGGTACAATGAGCAGTTCTTC. Protein translation: CASSQDPRRGGYNEQFF.